Here is one T cell receptor beta chain with its context. This sample was taken from a study of T cells after yellow fever vaccination. TCRdb reprocessed the 5' RACE reads via MiXCR and lists one record per CDR3 protein. Found here are 100,000 to 150,000 distinct CDR3 sequences, roughly 15% of them singletons; the top ten hold more than 40%. This CDR3 spans 14 amino acids. Germline loops: CDR1 SGHDN, CDR2 FVKESK. V shed 4 bases and J 7 bases; nucleotides not matched to a gene: 3. This sequence joins TRBV14 and TRBJ2-1, with 11 nucleotides matching TRBD2. This clonotype originated in a man aged 18 to 30 who received the YFV17D yellow fever vaccine. The input for sequencing was CD8+ T cells sorted from PBMCs, taken 5 days after the yellow fever booster vaccination. DNA for the CDR3: TGTGCCAGCAGCCTTATAGCGGGGGGGAATGAGCAGTTCTTC. Its protein is CASSLIAGGNEQFF.